The 6 T cell receptor beta chains below were found in one sample sequenced in a study of response to subunit inactivated influenza vaccine. Each CDR3 protein gets one entry after TCRdb re-called the RT-PCR reads with MiXCR. Of some 500,000 distinct CDR3 sequences listed, 25% are singletons. Sequencing used CD4+ T cells sorted from PBMCs, obtained 4 to 6 days after vaccination. The source is a man aged 45-65 years who received an inactivated influenza vaccine.

To note about this clonotype: Germline is not matched at one junction end, which may reflect a read error. The chain joins TRBV12-3 or TRBV12-4 to TRBJ2-1, with D perhaps being TRBD1 or TRBD2 (5 bases each). CDR3 length equals 14 residues. The DNA of the CDR3 is TGTGCCAGCAGCCCGGGGCTTTCCTTCAATGAGCAGTTCTTC. Residues: CASSPGLSFNEQFF.

The chain uses TRBV3-1 and TRBJ2-1, with D perhaps TRBD1 (5 bases). The germline V gene encodes CDR1 LGHDT and CDR2 YNNKEL (reference sequence). The CDR3 has 14 amino acids. V was shortened by 0 bases and J by 8 bases, with 11 bases between the two germline ends. The CDR3 loop reads CASSQDRTGDEQFF. In DNA, the CDR3 is TGTGCCAGCAGCCAAGATCGCACAGGCGATGAGCAGTTCTTC.

This clonotype was detected ten times or more. The chain is built from TRBV5-8 and TRBJ2-3, with D unresolved. From germline, CDR1 is SGHTS and CDR2 YDEGEE. The CDR3 runs to 15 residues. The V and J ends lost 7 bases and 2 bases respectively, with 17 bases between them. In nucleotides, the CDR3 is TGTGCCAGCTGGGTGCGGATTCAAAACACAGATACGCAGTATTTT. Translating it yields CASWVRIQNTDTQYF. The full variable domain, rest sourced from reference TRBV5-8 and TRBJ2-3, is EAGVTQSPTHLIKTRGQQATLRCSPISGHTSVYWYQQALGLGLQFLLWYDEGEERNRGNFPPRFSGRQFPNYSSELNVNALELEDSALYLCASWVRIQNTDTQYFGPGTRLTVL.

The table lists this clonotype with a count of one. This chain connects TRBV20-1 to TRBJ2-1; tentatively, D is TRBD2 (5 bases). V gave up 6 bases and J gave up 0 bases, with 9 bases separating them. The CDR3 contains 13 residues. CDR1 is DFQATT, CDR2 SNEGSKA, per germline (reference sequence). As DNA, the CDR3 is TGCAGTGCAGTGAGCGGCTCCTACAATGAGCAGTTCTTC. Its translation: CSAVSGSYNEQFF.

This chain links TRBV18 with TRBJ1-1; no reliable D call. There are 14 residues in the CDR3. V dropped 4 bases and J dropped 1 base, with 10 bases sitting between them. Germline V lookup: CDR1 KGHSH, CDR2 LQKENI. This chain's CDR3 is CASSLQEKNTEAFF. The DNA of the CDR3 is TGTGCCAGCTCACTTCAGGAAAAGAACACTGAAGCTTTCTTT.

The chain combines TRBV2 with TRBJ2-5; the match to TRBD2 covers 10 bases. With 5 bases clipped from V and 5 bases from J, the junction kept 5 bases outside the gene matches. Looked up from germline, CDR1 is SNHLY and CDR2 is FYNNEI. CDR3 length equals 14 residues. The DNA for the CDR3 is TGTGCCAGCAGTTTTAGCGGGAGGCAGGAGACCCAGTACTTC. Encoded protein: CASSFSGRQETQYF. Based on the CDR3 plus reference TRBV2 and TRBJ2-5, the full variable domain is EPEVTQTPSHQVTQMGQEVILRCVPISNHLYFYWYRQILGQKVEFLVSFYNNEISEKSEIFDDQFSVERPDGSNFTLKIRSTKLEDSAMYFCASSFSGRQETQYFGPGTRLLVL.